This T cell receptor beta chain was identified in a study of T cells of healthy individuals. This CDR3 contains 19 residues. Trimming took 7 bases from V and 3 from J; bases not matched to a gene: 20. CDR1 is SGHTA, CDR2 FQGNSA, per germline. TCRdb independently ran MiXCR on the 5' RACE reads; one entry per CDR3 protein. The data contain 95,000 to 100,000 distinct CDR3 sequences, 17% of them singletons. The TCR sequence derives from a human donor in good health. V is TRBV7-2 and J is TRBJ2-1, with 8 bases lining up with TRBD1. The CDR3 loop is CASTPRGQALTVNYNEQFF. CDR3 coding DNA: TGTGCCAGCACCCCCAGGGGACAGGCCCTTACAGTCAACTACAATGAGCAGTTCTTC. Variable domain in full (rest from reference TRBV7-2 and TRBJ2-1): GAGVSQSPSNKVTEKGKDVELRCDPISGHTALYWYRQSLGQGLEFLIYFQGNSAPDKSGLPSDRFSAERTGGSVSTLTIQRTQQEDSAVYLCASTPRGQALTVNYNEQFFGPGTRLTVL.